These T cell receptor beta chains were read from a single sample in a study of CD8 T cells in Susac syndrome. TCRdb fed the immunoSEQ multiplex PCR reads into MiXCR, producing one record per CDR3 protein. This sample yields about 66,000 distinct CDR3 sequences, of which just under 95% are seen a single time; under 0.6% belongs to the top ten. The specimen was CD8+ T cells from PBMCs. Receptors were obtained from a human donor with multiple sclerosis. The CDR3 runs from the conserved cysteine through the conserved F or W. A D gene is named only where the DNA matches it firmly. Clone size appears in some rows only: once, few, many, or a class for an expanded clone.

.,.,TRBV7-9,TRBJ2-2,TGTGCCAGCAGCTTCAGGGACACATCGAACACCGGGGAGCTGTTTTTT,CASSFRDTSNTGELFF
.,.,TRBV6-1,TRBJ2-1,TGTGCCAGCAGTGAAGAAGCTGAATTCGGCAATGAGCAGTTCTTC,CASSEEAEFGNEQFF
.,.,TRBV7-9,TRBJ2-3,TGTGCCAGCAGCTTACTGGGACAAGGAATAGATACGCAGTATTTT,CASSLLGQGIDTQYF
.,TRBD2,TRBV3-1,TRBJ2-7,TGTGCCAGCAGCGACCGCGGACTAGCGGGTTACGAGCAGTACTTC,CASSDRGLAGYEQYF
.,TRBD1,TRBV7-9,TRBJ2-3,TGTGCCAGCAGCCCCTTGGGACAGGGGGATTCAACGCAGTATTTT,CASSPLGQGDSTQYF
.,.,TRBV3-1,TRBJ2-7,TGTGCCAGCAGCCAAGATACAGCCTACGAGCAGTACTTC,CASSQDTAYEQYF
.,.,TRBV3-1,TRBJ2-1,TGTGCCAGCAGCCAAGCGGGTGGAGAGCAGTTCTTC,CASSQAGGEQFF
.,.,TRBV29-1,TRBJ2-7,TGCAGCGTTGTTGACCTCTACGAGCAGTACTTC,CSVVDLYEQYF
.,TRBD2,TRBV11-1,TRBJ2-7,TGTGCCAGCAGCGGACTAGCGGGAGGAGAGCAGTACTTC,CASSGLAGGEQYF
.,.,TRBV20-1,TRBJ2-7,TGCAGTGCTAGAGACCACCGGGCTAGCATCCCCTACGAGCAGTACTTC,CSARDHRASIPYEQYF
.,.,TRBV4-3,TRBJ2-7,TGCGCCAGCAGCCAAGGCAACGCGGGGGCCTCCTACGAGCAGTACTTC,CASSQGNAGASYEQYF
.,.,TRBV12-3/TRBV12-4,TRBJ1-1,TGTGCCAGCACCCAAGTGGGGAATCTTGAAGCTTTCTTT,CASTQVGNLEAFF
once,.,TRBV9,TRBJ2-3,TGTGCCAGCAGCGTAGAGGTTAGCACAGATACGCAGTATTTT,CASSVEVSTDTQYF
.,.,TRBV7-9,TRBJ2-5,TGTGCCAGCAGCATCATCGCCCGGTTTCAAGAGACCCAGTACTTC,CASSIIARFQETQYF
.,TRBD1,TRBV3-1,TRBJ2-7,TGTGCCAGCAGTTCCGGACAGGGGGCTTACGAGCAGTACTTC,CASSSGQGAYEQYF
.,TRBD1,TRBV2,TRBJ2-7,TGTGCCAGCAGTGAAGTTACAATGACAGGGCCCACCTACGAGCAGTACTTC,CASSEVTMTGPTYEQYF
.,.,TRBV30,TRBJ1-4,TGTGCATTAACCCAACACCCAACTAATGAAAAACTGTTTTTT,CALTQHPTNEKLFF
.,TRBD1,TRBV7-9,TRBJ1-1,TGTGCCAGCAGCCCACCGGGACAGCCGAACACTGAAGCTTTCTTT,CASSPPGQPNTEAFF
.,TRBD1,TRBV3-1,TRBJ2-7,TGTGCCAGCAGCCACCAGGGGGATCCTTTCTACGAGCAGTACTTC,CASSHQGDPFYEQYF
.,TRBD2,TRBV5-1,TRBJ2-1,TGCGCCAGCAGCCCCACTCCCGGGACTACCTCCTACAATGAGCAGTTCTTC,CASSPTPGTTSYNEQFF
once,.,TRBV7-8,TRBJ2-6,TGTGCCAGCAGTTCCGTGGGGGGCTCTGGGGCCAACGTCCTGACTTTC,CASSSVGGSGANVLTF
.,.,TRBV24-1,TRBJ2-3,TGTGCCACCAGTGATGCCCTAGCTGGGGACACAGATACGCAGTATTTT,CATSDALAGDTDTQYF
.,TRBD1,TRBV14,TRBJ1-1,TGTGCCAGCAGCCCCGAGACAGGGGTAAACACTGAAGCTTTCTTT,CASSPETGVNTEAFF
few,.,TRBV7-2,TRBJ2-7,TGTGCCAGCAGCCCGACAGTTACCTCCTACGAGCAGTACTTC,CASSPTVTSYEQYF
.,.,TRBV29-1,TRBJ2-7,TGCAGCGTTGACGGCGGGGCTTACGAGCAGTACTTC,CSVDGGAYEQYF
.,TRBD2,TRBV14,TRBJ2-3,TGTGCCAGCAGCCAAGACCCTAGCGGTACCACAGATACGCAGTATTTT,CASSQDPSGTTDTQYF
.,TRBD2,TRBV20-1,TRBJ2-7,TGCAGTGCTAGGAGACGGGGTAGCGGGAGCTACGAGCAGTACTTC,CSARRRGSGSYEQYF
.,.,TRBV19,TRBJ2-3,TGTGCCAGTAGTTGGGGGGCAGATACGCAGTATTTT,CASSWGADTQYF
.,.,TRBV7-9,TRBJ1-5,TGTGCCAGCAGCTTTGGTAGCAATCAGCCCCAGCATTTT,CASSFGSNQPQHF
.,.,TRBV12-3/TRBV12-4,TRBJ1-2,TGTGCCAGCAGTTTAGACCGGGCTACCTATGGCTACACCTTC,CASSLDRATYGYTF
.,TRBD1,TRBV20-1,TRBJ2-7,TGCAGTGCTAGAGAAGGGACAGGGGGCTCCTACGAGCAGTACTTC,CSAREGTGGSYEQYF
.,.,TRBV20-1,TRBJ2-7,TGCAGTGCTAGAGATCCCATTGGGCAGTACTTC,CSARDPIGQYF
.,TRBD2,TRBV2,TRBJ2-1,TGTGCCAGCAGTAAAAGCGGGGGGGCCTACAATGAGCAGTTCTTC,CASSKSGGAYNEQFF
.,.,TRBV6-5,TRBJ1-4,TGTGCCAGCAGTTACTCAGTGGACACCAATGAAAAACTGTTTTTT,CASSYSVDTNEKLFF
once,.,TRBV7-2,TRBJ2-3,TGTGCCAGCAGCCCCCCAAGAACTCGTACGCAGTATTTT,CASSPPRTRTQYF
.,TRBD1,TRBV27,TRBJ2-7,TGTGCCAGCAGTCGGGACAGGACTTACGAGCAGTACTTC,CASSRDRTYEQYF
.,.,TRBV7-9,TRBJ2-7,TGTGCCAGCAGCTCGACAACGGGTCACTACGAGCAGTACTTC,CASSSTTGHYEQYF
.,TRBD1,TRBV9,TRBJ2-7,TGTGCCAGCGGAACCGGGACAGGGGCCTACGAGCAGTACTTC,CASGTGTGAYEQYF
.,.,TRBV30,TRBJ2-5,TGTGCCTGGACTCCCGGGGACCAAGAGACCCAGTACTTC,CAWTPGDQETQYF
.,TRBD2,TRBV11-2,TRBJ2-7,TGTGCCAGCAGCTCCCCATCTAGCGGGGGGTTCTCCTACGAGCAGTACTTC,CASSSPSSGGFSYEQYF